Listed here is a single T cell receptor beta chain. Its ends do not fully match the called genes, so a read error is possible. The record originates from a study of T cells in Graves' hyperthyroidism and ophthalmopathy. Authors of the study amplified TCR beta CDR3 regions from RNA transcripts. The HTBI primer set was used in a first-round RT-PCR of the TCR CDR3. One entry per CDR3 protein results from TCRdb running MiXCR on the multiplex PCR reads. The table includes fewer than 750,000 distinct CDR3 sequences, over 12% detected once. The CDR3 contains 14 residues. The V gene's germline CDR1 is MGHRA and CDR2 YSYEKL.

This receptor was identified in a woman aged 40 to 55 with Graves' ophthalmopathy. V usage is TRBV4-1 and J usage is TRBJ2-7, with D possibly called TRBD1 or TRBD2 (5 bases each). Sequenced input: blood. CDR3 region: CASRQVGTGFEQYF. In DNA, the CDR3 is TGCGCCAGCCGCCAAGTCGGGACGGGTTTCGAGCAGTACTTC.